These 20 T cell receptor beta chains were sequenced from one sample in a study of CD4+ T cells in melanoma. Clones were read by immunoSEQ multiplex PCR, and TCRdb kept only the in-frame ones, dropping some. The repertoire consists of some 110,000 clones, with about 92% occurring once and the leading ten covering roughly 3.3%. Input material: peripheral blood. The receptors originated from a human donor with melanoma.

The chain couples TRBV10-1 to TRBJ2-1, with D perhaps TRBD2 (5 bases). This CDR3 spans 14 amino acids. Germline CDR1 is WNHNN and CDR2 is SYGVQD (reference sequence). Trimming took off 4 bases at V and 6 bases at J, with 13 bases between the two ends. The CDR3 is CASSALLETNEQFF. CDR3 nucleotide sequence: TGCGCCAGCAGTGCACTACTAGAGACCAATGAGCAGTTCTTC.

The chain couples TRBV10-3 to TRBJ2-7, with D perhaps given as TRBD1 or TRBD2 (8 bases each). The germline gives CDR1 ENHRY, CDR2 SYGVKD. V lost 11 bases and J lost 7, with 21 bases in between. The length of the CDR3 is 13 residues. CDR3 sequence: CAGRDRSGREQYF. CDR3 in DNA: TGTGCCGGCCGGGACAGGAGCGGGAGAGAGCAGTACTTC.

The chain carries TRBV21-1 and TRBJ2-3; the table calls TRBD2, which could not be checked here. TRBV21-1 is noted as a pseudogene. CDR3 length: 17 residues. The CDR3: CASPGRDIAGDTDTQYF. CDR3 coding DNA: TGTGCCAGCCCGGGACGGGATATAGCGGGAGACACAGATACGCAGTATTTT.

The gene calls are TRBV5-1 and TRBJ2-3; maybe TRBD2 (5 bases). The CDR3 length is 15 residues. CDR1 is SGHRS and CDR2 is YFSETQ in the germline V gene. V gave up 7 bases and J gave up 1 base, with 16 bases separating them. The CDR3: CASGISPGGTDTQYF. The CDR3 bases are TGCGCCAGCGGTATTAGCCCCGGGGGCACAGATACGCAGTATTTT.

This chain connects TRBV2 to TRBJ2-1, with 10 bases aligning to TRBD2. J was trimmed by 7 bases and V by 4 bases; bases with no gene match: 4. This CDR3 region has 14 residues. Germline CDR1 SNHLY, CDR2 FYNNEI. The CDR3 reads CASSGERGGNEQFF. The CDR3 DNA follows: TGTGCCAGCAGTGGTGAGCGGGGGGGAAATGAGCAGTTCTTC. The whole variable domain, remainder taken from reference TRBV2 and TRBJ2-1, is EPEVTQTPSHQVTQMGQEVILRCVPISNHLYFYWYRQILGQKVEFLVSFYNNEISEKSEIFDDQFSVERPDGSNFTLKIRSTKLEDSAMYFCASSGERGGNEQFFGPGTRLTVL.

This CDR3 is CASSSGGGRWYEQFF. The CDR3, as DNA: TGTGCCAGCAGCTCAGGGGGCGGGAGGTGGTATGAGCAGTTCTTC. The rearrangement joins TRBV9 to TRBJ2-1; tentatively, D is TRBD1 or TRBD2 (8 bases each). In germline, CDR1 is SGDLS, CDR2 YYNGEE. CDR3 length equals 15 residues. With 4 bases removed from V and 8 bases from J, the gap between germline ends came to 19 bases.

As concerns this clone: Other DNA sequences in this specimen translate into the identical CDR3. CDR3 in amino acids: CASSPQETQYF. The CDR3 nucleotides read TGTGCCAGCTCACCACAAGAGACCCAGTACTTC. This rearrangement joins TRBV18 to TRBJ2-5, with no clear D. Germline V gene lookup returns CDR1 KGHSH and CDR2 LQKENI. V shed 1 base and J shed 3 bases, with 0 bases lying between them. The CDR3 is made up of 11 amino acids.

In its sample, this clone was seen once. The chain links TRBV7-9 to TRBJ1-2; TRBD1 is a possible D gene (6 bases). The V end was cut by 7 bases, the J end by 6 bases, with 12 bases between. The CDR3 consists of 12 residues. Germline values: CDR1 SEHNR, CDR2 FQNEAQ (reference sequence). CDR3 region: CASIRSGDGYTF. For the CDR3, the DNA is TGTGCCAGCATTCGGTCAGGGGATGGCTACACCTTC.

The chain couples TRBV7-9 to TRBJ2-7; D may be TRBD2 (5 bases). The CDR3 contains 16 residues. With 6 bases removed from V and 3 bases from J, the gap between germline ends came to 21 bases. CDR1 SEHNR and CDR2 FQNEAQ come from the germline V gene (reference sequence). The DNA for the CDR3 is TGTGCCAGCAGTTCAATTCGTGAGGGCGTCAGCTACGAGCAGTACTTC. Its protein product is CASSSIREGVSYEQYF.

This chain joins TRBV7-8 and TRBJ1-5, with D possibly being TRBD1 (5 bases). V lost 2 bases and J lost 6, with 14 bases in between. Germline V CDR1 and CDR2: SGHVS, FQNEAQ. CDR3 size: 15 residues. The CDR3 nucleotides are TGTGCCAGCAGCTTAACCTGGGGGATCGGTCAGCCCCAGCATTTT. This encodes CASSLTWGIGQPQHF.

This clone was counted a single time. V and J are TRBV28 and TRBJ2-7; D gene unclear. The CDR3 consists of 14 residues. Trimming removed 2 bases at V and 6 bases at J, with 14 bases between. CDR1 MDHEN and CDR2 SYDVKM come from the germline V gene. DNA for the CDR3: TGTGCCAGCAGTTTAGGCCAGGCCGCCGGCGAGCAGTACTTC. Protein: CASSLGQAAGEQYF.

Only one count was recorded for this clone. The chain links TRBV19 to TRBJ1-2; possibly TRBD1 for D (6 bases). Germline CDR1 LNHDA, CDR2 SQIVND (reference sequence). The V gene lost 5 bases and the J gene lost 0 bases, with 13 bases spanning the gap. The CDR3 loop spans 15 amino acids. CDR3 nucleotides: TGTGCCAGTAGTGTATGGGACACAACTAACTATGGCTACACCTTC. It translates to CASSVWDTTNYGYTF.

This chain connects TRBV7-2 to TRBJ2-5; possible D gene TRBD1, 5 bases. The germline V gene encodes CDR1 SGHTA and CDR2 FQGNSA. V gave up 1 base and J gave up 3 bases, with 12 bases separating them. The CDR3 is made up of 15 amino acids. This chain's CDR3 is CASSLGWTTKETQYF. In DNA form, the CDR3 reads TGTGCCAGCAGCTTAGGTTGGACAACTAAAGAGACCCAGTACTTC.

V usage is TRBV28 and J usage is TRBJ1-5; D is ambiguous. Deletions cut 4 bases from V and 7 bases from J, with 17 bases between. CDR3 length equals 15 residues. The V gene's germline CDR1 is MDHEN and CDR2 SYDVKM. CDR3 in amino acids: CASSSTTVLVQPQHF. CDR3 coding DNA: TGTGCCAGCAGTTCAACAACAGTACTGGTGCAGCCCCAGCATTTT.

The V gene is TRBV11-2, the J gene TRBJ1-1; no clear D gene. The V and J ends lost 1 base and 1 base respectively, with 7 bases between them. The CDR3 is 14 residues long. CDR1 and CDR2 from the germline V gene are SGHAT and FQNNGV. DNA for the CDR3: TGTGCCAGCAGCTTAGTCGACACGAACACTGAAGCTTTCTTT. Its protein product is CASSLVDTNTEAFF.

V usage is TRBV4-2 and J usage is TRBJ1-1, with D unclear. Germline V CDR1 and CDR2: LGHNA, YNFKEQ. The CDR3 is 14 amino acids. V lost 1 base to trimming and J lost 1 base, with 7 bases between them. CDR3 coding DNA: TGTGCCAGCAGCCAAGGGGCGACGAACACTGAAGCTTTCTTT. Protein product: CASSQGATNTEAFF.

The chain has TRBV5-1 and TRBJ2-1; no definite D call. Looked up from germline, CDR1 is SGHRS and CDR2 is YFSETQ. The CDR3 is made up of 13 amino acids. V was clipped by 4 bases and J by 7 bases, with 12 bases between them. CDR3 residues: CASSGLYANEQFF. The CDR3 DNA follows: TGCGCCAGCAGCGGCCTCTATGCGAATGAGCAGTTCTTC.

The DNA for the CDR3 is TGTGCCAGCAGTGTTGCTCAGAGAAATGAAAAACTGTTTTTT. Residues: CASSVAQRNEKLFF. This chain links TRBV2 with TRBJ1-4; D ambiguous. CDR1 and CDR2 (germline): SNHLY, FYNNEI. V was cut by 4 bases and J by 5 bases, with 11 bases left in between. The CDR3 has 14 residues.

The V call is TRBV5-1, the J call TRBJ1-1; the D is unclear. Trimming removed 0 bases at V and 4 bases at J, with 7 bases between. The CDR3 sequence is 13 residues long. In germline, CDR1 is SGHRS, CDR2 YFSETQ. The CDR3 region has the DNA TGCGCCAGCAGCTTGGACCGGACCACTGAAGCTTTCTTT. Translated: CASSLDRTTEAFF.

The CDR3 DNA reads as TGTGCCAGCAGTGCCTACAGAGGCACTGAAGCTTTCTTT. Protein: CASSAYRGTEAFF. V usage is TRBV6-4 and J usage is TRBJ1-1; D is ambiguous. The CDR3 contains 13 residues. The V end lost 4 bases, the J end lost 4 bases, and 10 bases lay between the germline ends. In germline, CDR1 is MRHNA, CDR2 SNTAGT.